This TCR beta chain was sequenced for a study of OX40 agonist ivuxolimab in advanced cancers. Only in-frame clones appear in the TCRdb table, and some are missing; sequencing was by immunoSEQ multiplex PCR. The table has 60,000 to 70,000 clones, over 70% seen once. Trimming took 1 base from V and 0 from J, leaving 7 bases between them. This CDR3 region has 15 residues. Germline V gene sequence: CDR1 SGHTA, CDR2 FQGNSA. This specimen consisted of CD4+ or CD8+ T cells sorted from blood, obtained in a trial of the OX40 agonist ivuxolimab. The chain couples TRBV7-2 to TRBJ1-3; tentative D call: TRBD1 (6 bases). This clonotype was sampled from an adult with an advanced solid tumor such as melanoma, head and neck, liver or kidney cancer. The CDR3 DNA reads as TGTGCCAGCAGCTTAGACAGGGCCTCTGGAAACACCATATATTTT. This encodes CASSLDRASGNTIYF.